This T cell receptor beta chain came from a study of blood T cell repertoires in COVID-19. Germline V gene lookup returns CDR1 KGHSH and CDR2 LQKENI. CDR3 length: 17 amino acids. J lost 9 bases, V lost 3 bases, and 15 bases had no gene match. Cohort allocation depended upon clinical history that participants reported. Produced via immunoSEQ multiplex PCR; TCRdb's table is partial and in-frame only. The sample consists of under 150,000 clones, 80% to 85% of them appearing once. The source of this sequence is a man aged 35 to 55 with acute COVID-19. The specimen sequenced was PBMCs or T cells enriched from blood (not recorded which). This rearrangement joins TRBV18 to TRBJ2-3; 10 bases are shared with TRBD2. For the CDR3, the DNA is TGTGCCAGCTCACCGACCGGGTCCAGCGGGAGGGCTGGAACGCAGTATTTT. It yields the protein CASSPTGSSGRAGTQYF.